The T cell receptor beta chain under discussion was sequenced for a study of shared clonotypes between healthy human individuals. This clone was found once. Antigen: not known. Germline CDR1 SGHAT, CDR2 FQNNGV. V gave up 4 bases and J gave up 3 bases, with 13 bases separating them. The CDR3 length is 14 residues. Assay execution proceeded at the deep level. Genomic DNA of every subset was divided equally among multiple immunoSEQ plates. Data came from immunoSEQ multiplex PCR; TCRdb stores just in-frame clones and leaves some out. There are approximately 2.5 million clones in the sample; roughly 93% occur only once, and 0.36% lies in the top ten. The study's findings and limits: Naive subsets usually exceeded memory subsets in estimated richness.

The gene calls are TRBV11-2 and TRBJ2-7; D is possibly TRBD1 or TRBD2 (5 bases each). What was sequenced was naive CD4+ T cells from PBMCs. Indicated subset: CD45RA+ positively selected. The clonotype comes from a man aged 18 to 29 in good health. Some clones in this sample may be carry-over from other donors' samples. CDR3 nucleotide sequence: TGTGCCAGCAGCTCCCCCGGGACGGTCTACGAGCAGTACTTC. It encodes CASSSPGTVYEQYF.